This T cell receptor beta chain was captured in a study of spatial heterogeneity in lung cancer. Study-level information: A unique TCR and UMI combination showed up more than ten times in raw reads, on average.

V shed 6 bases and J shed 4 bases, with 15 bases lying between them. CDR1 is SNHLY, CDR2 FYNNEI, per germline. The CDR3 length is 14 residues. The time point was: sample taken at primary tumor resection. The authors sequenced whole RNA from tumor, nontumor lung or frozen PBMC without sorting. This clonotype was counted ten times or more. Every cDNA TCR molecule received its own unique molecular identifier. TCRdb re-called the 5' RACE reads through MiXCR, storing one row per CDR3 protein. The sample shows more than 2,500 distinct CDR3 sequences, about 4.3% of them seen only once. This clonotype was sampled from a female donor with early-stage non-small cell lung cancer. The material was normal lung tissue next to the tumor, obtained at surgery. This chain links TRBV2 with TRBJ1-2, with D hard to call. In DNA form, the CDR3 reads TGTGCCAGCAGCCAACCCGGGCCCCCCTATGGCTACACCTTC. This encodes CASSQPGPPYGYTF.